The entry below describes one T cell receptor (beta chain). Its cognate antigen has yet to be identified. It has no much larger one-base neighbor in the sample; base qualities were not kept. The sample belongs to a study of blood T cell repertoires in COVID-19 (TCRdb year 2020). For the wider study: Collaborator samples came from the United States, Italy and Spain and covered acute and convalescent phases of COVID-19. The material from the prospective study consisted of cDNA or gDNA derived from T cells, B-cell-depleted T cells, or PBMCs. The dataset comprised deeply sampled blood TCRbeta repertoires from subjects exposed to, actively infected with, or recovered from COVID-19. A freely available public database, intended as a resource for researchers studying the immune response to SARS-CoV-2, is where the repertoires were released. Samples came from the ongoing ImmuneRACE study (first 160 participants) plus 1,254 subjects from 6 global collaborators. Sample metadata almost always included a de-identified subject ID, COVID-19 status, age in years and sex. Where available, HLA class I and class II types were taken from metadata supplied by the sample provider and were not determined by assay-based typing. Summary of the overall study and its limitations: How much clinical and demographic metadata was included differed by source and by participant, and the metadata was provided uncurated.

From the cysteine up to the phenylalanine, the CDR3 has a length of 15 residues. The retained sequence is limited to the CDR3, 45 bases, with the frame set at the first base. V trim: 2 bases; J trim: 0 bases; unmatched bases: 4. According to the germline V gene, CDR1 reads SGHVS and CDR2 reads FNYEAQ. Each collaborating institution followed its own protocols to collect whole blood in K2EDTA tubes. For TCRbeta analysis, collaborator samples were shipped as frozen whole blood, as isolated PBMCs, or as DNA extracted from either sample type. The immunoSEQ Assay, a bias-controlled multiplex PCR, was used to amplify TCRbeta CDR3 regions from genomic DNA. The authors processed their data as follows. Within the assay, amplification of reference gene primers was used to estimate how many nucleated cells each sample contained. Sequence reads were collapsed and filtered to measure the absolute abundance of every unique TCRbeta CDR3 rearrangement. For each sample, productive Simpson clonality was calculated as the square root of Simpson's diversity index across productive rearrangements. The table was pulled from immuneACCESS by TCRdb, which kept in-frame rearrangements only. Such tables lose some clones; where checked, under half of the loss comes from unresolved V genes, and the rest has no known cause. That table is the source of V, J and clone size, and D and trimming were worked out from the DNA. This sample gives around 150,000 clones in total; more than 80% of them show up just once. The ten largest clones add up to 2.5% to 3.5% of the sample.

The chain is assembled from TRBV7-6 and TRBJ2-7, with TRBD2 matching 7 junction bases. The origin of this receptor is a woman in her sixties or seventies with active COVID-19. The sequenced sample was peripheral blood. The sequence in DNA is TGTGCCAGCAGCTTATTGCTAGCGGACTCCTACGAGCAGTACTTC. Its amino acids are CASSLLLADSYEQYF.